This T cell receptor (beta chain) stems from a study of cytomegalovirus exposure and HLA in healthy donors. Study-wide results and caveats: Rare TCR sequences dominated, though some public TCRs recurred in many donors. One later analysis, an examination of the 120 validation repertoires, found that first-cohort TCR clusters tended to co-occur in them. Overall, approximately 150 TCR beta chains were annotated as cytomegalovirus-associated.

J lost 5 bases, V lost 3 bases, and 3 bases had no gene match. From germline, CDR1 is MNHEY and CDR2 SMNVEV (reference sequence). There are 13 residues in the CDR3. This clone was seen only a few times. No antigen is known for it. The study drew the donors from its approximately 110-subject validation cohort, separate from the roughly 710-subject first cohort. Some clones are missing from TCRdb's copy, which holds only in-frame ones; the method was immunoSEQ multiplex PCR. The sample lists hundreds of thousands of clones, roughly 85% seen once, with 4.5% to 7% in the top ten. The V gene is TRBV27, the J gene TRBJ1-2; 7 nucleotides align to TRBD1. The TCR sequence derives from a woman aged 18-29 years in good health and CMV-seronegative. The specimen sequenced was PBMCs. The CDR3 is CASSLPGGYGYTF. The CDR3 DNA follows: TGTGCCAGCAGTTTGCCAGGGGGATATGGCTACACCTTC.